This TCR beta chain was sequenced during a study of CD8+CD57+ T cells in acquired aplastic anemia. The template used for profiling TCR beta VDJ and CDR3 was genomic DNA. TCRdb itself ran the reads through MiXCR, one entry per CDR3 protein. The repertoire holds fewer than 250,000 distinct CDR3 sequences, with around 45% as singletons. To note about this clonotype: The antigen is undetermined.

The V and J ends lost 1 base and 2 bases, in that order; junction bases with no gene match: 8. The germline gives CDR1 LNHNV, CDR2 YYDKDF (reference sequence). CDR3 length equals 18 residues. Findings and limits, study-wide: The study found no significant CD8+ Simpson's diversity difference between patients and controls.

CD8+CD57+ cell expansion had been shown by flow cytometry in patients chosen for sequencing. V is TRBV15 and J is TRBJ2-6; 7 nucleotides agree with TRBD1. The TCR comes from a human donor with aplastic anemia. Sequenced: sorted CD4+, CD8+, or CD8+CD57+ T cells (not recorded which) from PBMCs. CDR3 sequence: CATSRAPQTGPGANVLTF. CDR3 bases: TGTGCCACCAGCAGAGCCCCACAGACAGGGCCTGGGGCCAACGTCCTGACTTTC.